The TCR beta chain under discussion was sequenced for a study of T cell changes during pregnancy in multiple sclerosis. This CDR3 has 14 amino acids. V lost 5 bases, J lost 6 bases, and 4 bases stayed unmatched. The germline V gene encodes CDR1 SEHNR and CDR2 FQNEAQ (reference sequence). Assay used: immunoSEQ multiplex PCR; TCRdb lists only in-frame clones, some missing. There are about 48,000 clones in the sample; 88% occur only once, and roughly 1.2% lies in the top ten. The chain uses TRBV7-9 and TRBJ1-5, with 10 positions matching TRBD1. This material consisted of CD4+ T cells from peripheral blood mononuclear cells, taken in the second trimester of pregnancy. This receptor was taken from a female donor with multiple sclerosis, enrolled in a pregnancy study. Written as DNA, the CDR3 is TGTGCCAGCAGCCCCGGGACAGGGGTTCAGCCCCAGCATTTT. It encodes CASSPGTGVQPQHF.